This T cell receptor (beta chain) comes out of a study of regulatory T cells in long-lasting Graves disease. The time point was: newly diagnosed GD, antithyroid drugs for less than 3 months. RNA from PBMCs was the source of the TCR library. HTBI primers from iRepertoire and Arm-PCR of CDR3 regions yielded the TCR beta libraries. TCRdb independently ran MiXCR on the multiplex PCR reads; one entry per CDR3 protein. Counted here are 530,000 or so distinct CDR3 sequences, about 15% occurring once; the ten biggest clones make up around 13%. The CDR3 runs 15 residues. V was cut by 0 bases and J by 6 bases, with 15 bases left in between. The germline gives CDR1 LNHNV, CDR2 YYDKDF (reference sequence). The sample was also reused in another study, on T cells in Graves' hyperthyroidism and ophthalmopathy.

The material sequenced was peripheral blood mononuclear cells (PBMCs), taken at new diagnosis, from a patient treated with antithyroid drugs. The chain has TRBV15 and TRBJ2-7, with D unresolved. The sequence came from a man aged 18 to 35 with Graves disease. The CDR3 protein is CATSRDLKASSEQYF. CDR3 DNA sequence: TGTGCCACCAGCAGAGATCTAAAGGCGTCGAGCGAGCAGTACTTC.